The 30 T cell receptor beta chains below come from one sample, sequenced in a study of cytomegalovirus exposure and HLA in healthy donors. PCR primers comprised 60 Vbeta and 13 Jbeta primers. Data came from immunoSEQ multiplex PCR; TCRdb stores just in-frame clones and leaves some out. This sample lists some 76,000 clones; its ten largest clones have about 0.82%. The material sequenced was PBMCs. Receptors were obtained from a boy aged 5-17 years in good health and CMV-seronegative.

The chain employs TRBV7-6 and TRBJ2-2, with 9 positions matching TRBD2. Germline CDR1 SGHVS, CDR2 FNYEAQ. The CDR3 consists of 16 residues. The V and J ends lost 3 bases and 3 bases, in that order; junction bases with no gene match: 5. CDR3 loop: CASSLETSGDTGELFF. As DNA, the CDR3 is TGTGCCAGCAGCTTGGAGACTAGCGGCGACACCGGGGAGCTGTTTTTT.

The J gene is TRBJ1-2, the V gene TRBV23-1, with D tentatively TRBD1 (5 bases). TRBV23-1 is designated an ORF whose function remains uncertain. With 2 bases removed from V and 1 base from J, the gap between germline ends came to 11 bases. This CDR3 region has 15 residues. CDR3 protein: CASSQAQGFNYGYTF. For the CDR3, the DNA is TGCGCCAGCAGTCAAGCTCAGGGATTTAACTATGGCTACACCTTC.

The genes are TRBV19 and TRBJ1-1; the match to TRBD1 covers 10 bases. The CDR3 contains 14 residues. V dropped 7 bases and J dropped 5; count of bases not matched to a gene: 7. Germline values: CDR1 LNHDA, CDR2 SQIVND (reference sequence). The CDR3 bases are TGTGCCAGTACCACCGGGACAGGGGTAACTGAAGCTTTCTTT. This gives the protein CASTTGTGVTEAFF.

CDR3 bases: TGTGCCAGCAGCTTAATTAGTCAAAGGGAGGCAGATACGCAGTATTTT. Its protein is CASSLISQREADTQYF. The chain links TRBV7-2 to TRBJ2-3, with D possibly TRBD2 on 6 matching bases. CDR1 and CDR2 from the germline V gene are SGHTA and FQGNSA. The CDR3 extends over 16 amino acids. Trimming removed 2 bases at V and 4 bases at J, with 16 bases between.

The CDR3 spells CASTQASTRDYGYTF. The CDR3 nucleotides read TGTGCCAGTACCCAGGCCAGCACCAGGGACTATGGCTACACCTTC. The V and J genes are TRBV19 and TRBJ1-2; TRBD1 is a possible D gene (5 bases). The germline gives CDR1 LNHDA, CDR2 SQIVND (reference sequence). The V end lost 7 bases, the J end lost 3 bases, and 18 bases lay between the germline ends. The CDR3 has 15 residues. Looking up the rest from reference TRBV19 and TRBJ1-2 gives the full variable domain: DGGITQSPKYLFRKEGQNVTLSCEQNLNHDAMYWYRQDPGQGLRLIYYSQIVNDFQKGDIAEGYSVSREKKESFPLTVTSAQKNPTAFYLCASTQASTRDYGYTFGSGTRLTVV.

V is TRBV20-1 and J is TRBJ2-5; 10 nucleotides match TRBD2. This CDR3 has 11 residues. The trim removed 7 bases at V and 7 bases at J, leaving 3 bases unmatched. Germline V CDR1 and CDR2: DFQATT, SNEGSKA (reference sequence). The CDR3 nucleotides are TGCAGTGGGTGGACTAGCGGGACCCAGTACTTC. This encodes CSGWTSGTQYF.

The V call is TRBV18, the J call TRBJ2-7; the match to TRBD1 covers 8 bases. Germline CDR1 KGHSH, CDR2 LQKENI. Unmatched junction bases numbered 11, after V lost 4 bases and J lost 6 bases. The CDR3 extends over 15 amino acids. The CDR3 nucleotides read TGTGCCAGCTCACGCCGACAGGGGAGCCTCGGCGAGCAGTACTTC. It specifies CASSRRQGSLGEQYF.

This chain joins TRBV9 and TRBJ1-5, with D perhaps matching TRBD1 (5 bases). The ends were cut back, 10 bases at V and 3 bases at J, with 23 bases in the middle. Germline loops: CDR1 SGDLS, CDR2 YYNGEE. The CDR3 contains 16 residues. DNA for the CDR3: TGTGCCGACCTAGTCAGGGTAGAGCTTCCCAATCAGCCCCAGCATTTT. This translates into CADLVRVELPNQPQHF.

The V and J genes are TRBV5-4 and TRBJ2-7; no firm D call. CDR3 length: 13 residues. Germline CDR1 and CDR2: SGHNT and YYREEE (reference sequence). V was trimmed by 1 base and J by 0 bases, leaving 5 bases between them. CDR3 loop: CASSLPSSYEQYF. CDR3 sequence (DNA): TGTGCCAGCAGCTTGCCCAGCTCCTACGAGCAGTACTTC.

The rearrangement links TRBV30 to TRBJ1-2; 7 bases map to TRBD1. The germline CDR1 and CDR2 sequences are GTSNPN and SVGIG (reference sequence). The CDR3 is 14 amino acids. With 7 bases clipped from V and 4 bases from J, the junction kept 12 bases outside the gene matches. Here the CDR3 reads CASRTGAGFYGYTF. In DNA, the CDR3 is TGTGCCTCCAGAACAGGGGCGGGATTCTATGGCTACACCTTC.

This chain joins TRBV2 and TRBJ1-6; D unclear. CDR1 is SNHLY and CDR2 is FYNNEI in the germline V gene. The CDR3 sequence is 15 residues long. With 4 bases removed from V and 0 bases from J, the gap between germline ends came to 7 bases. The CDR3 DNA follows: TGTGCCAGCAGTGTGTCCTTCTCCTATAATTCACCCCTCCACTTT. This codes for CASSVSFSYNSPLHF.

The chain uses TRBV2 and TRBJ1-2; 7 bases match TRBD1. V shed 6 bases and J 2 bases; nucleotides not matched to a gene: 3. CDR1 and CDR2 from the germline V gene are SNHLY and FYNNEI. The CDR3 covers 13 residues. CDR3 amino acids: CASRGGQNYGYTF. The CDR3 DNA follows: TGTGCCAGCAGGGGGGGACAGAACTATGGCTACACCTTC.

The chain joins TRBV5-1 to TRBJ2-3; no definite D call. With 0 bases removed from V and 0 bases from J, the gap between germline ends came to 5 bases. The CDR3 is made up of 14 amino acids. Germline assignment: CDR1 SGHRS and CDR2 YFSETQ. The CDR3 region is CASSLAQSTDTQYF. The CDR3 DNA is TGCGCCAGCAGCTTGGCACAGAGCACAGATACGCAGTATTTT. Full variable domain (outside the CDR3, taken from reference TRBV5-1 and TRBJ2-3): KAGVTQTPRYLIKTRGQQVTLSCSPISGHRSVSWYQQTPGQGLQFLFEYFSETQRNKGNFPGRFSGRQFSNSRSEMNVSTLELGDSALYLCASSLAQSTDTQYFGPGTRLTVL.

V gene TRBV9 combines with J gene TRBJ2-7; TRBD2 matches 9 bases. The V gene end was trimmed by 2 bases and the J gene end by 6 bases; junction bases not matched to a gene: 18. The length of the CDR3 is 18 residues. CDR1 is SGDLS, CDR2 YYNGEE, per germline. CDR3 protein: CASSVSGTSYNLLFEQYF. The CDR3 nucleotides read TGTGCCAGCAGCGTCTCCGGGACTAGCTATAATCTCCTATTCGAGCAGTACTTC.

This chain connects TRBV6-1 to TRBJ2-3; 10 positions match TRBD1. CDR3 length: 15 residues. The germline gives CDR1 MNHNS, CDR2 SASEGT. J was trimmed by 1 base and V by 3 bases; bases with no gene match: 1. The CDR3, as DNA: TGTGCCAGCAGTGAGGGGACAGGGGGCACAGATACGCAGTATTTT. Translated: CASSEGTGGTDTQYF.

This rearrangement joins TRBV2 to TRBJ2-3, with 11 bases that match TRBD1. V was clipped by 8 bases and J by 6 bases; unmatched bases: 7. CDR3 size: 14 residues. The germline CDR1 and CDR2 sequences are SNHLY and FYNNEI. The CDR3 DNA sequence: TGTGCCAGCTTTACGGACAGGGGGCTGGATACGCAGTATTTT. Protein sequence: CASFTDRGLDTQYF.

The chain couples TRBV27 to TRBJ2-7, with TRBD1 matching over 9 bases. The CDR3 runs to 14 residues. J lost 3 bases, V lost 2 bases, and 2 bases had no gene match. CDR1 and CDR2 (germline): MNHEY, SMNVEV (reference sequence). CDR3 bases: TGTGCCAGCAGTTTAGGACAGGGGTACTACGAGCAGTACTTC. Amino acids: CASSLGQGYYEQYF.

This chain connects TRBV27 to TRBJ2-5; 11 positions match TRBD1. CDR3 size: 14 residues. The germline V gene encodes CDR1 MNHEY and CDR2 SMNVEV (reference sequence). V lost 6 bases and J lost 7; bases outside the gene matches: 7. CDR3 loop: CASSPDRGLWTQYF. CDR3 DNA sequence: TGTGCCAGCAGCCCGGACAGGGGGCTCTGGACCCAGTACTTC.

The rearrangement links TRBV5-1 to TRBJ2-7; 11 bases are a match to TRBD1. Germline assignment: CDR1 SGHRS and CDR2 YFSETQ. This CDR3 contains 15 residues. V dropped 3 bases and J dropped 3; count of bases not matched to a gene: 5. The chain's CDR3 is CASSSGTGGVYEQYF. The CDR3 nucleotides read TGCGCCAGCAGCTCCGGGACAGGGGGGGTCTACGAGCAGTACTTC.

The CDR3 region is CASSPRGLAGGVKQFF. The CDR3 coding sequence is TGTGCCAGCAGCCCGCGGGGACTAGCGGGAGGCGTGAAGCAGTTCTTC. The chain combines TRBV7-8 with TRBJ2-1; TRBD2 matches 15 bases. Germline trimming cut 5 bases from V and 11 bases from J; bases unmatched to any gene: 10. The CDR3 totals 16 residues. Germline lookup yields CDR1 SGHVS and CDR2 FQNEAQ.

The chain combines TRBV7-8 with TRBJ2-7; 11 bases line up with TRBD2. Trimming at V came to 3 bases and at J to 2 bases, leaving 6 bases not matched to a gene. Germline V lookup: CDR1 SGHVS, CDR2 FQNEAQ. The CDR3 totals 16 residues. The CDR3 is CASSLRLAGRAYEQYF. DNA of the CDR3: TGTGCCAGCAGCTTGAGACTAGCGGGGCGCGCCTACGAGCAGTACTTC.

The chain combines TRBV4-2 with TRBJ1-4; weak D call: TRBD1 (5 bases). Germline CDR1 is LGHNA and CDR2 is YNFKEQ. This CDR3 comprises 18 residues. V dropped 0 bases and J dropped 0 bases, with 14 bases sitting between them. The DNA of the CDR3 is TGTGCCAGCAGCCAAGATGGATTTACAGGCGCAACTAATGAAAAACTGTTTTTT. It is translated as CASSQDGFTGATNEKLFF.

The rearrangement uses TRBV27 and TRBJ2-7; 7 bases align to TRBD1. This CDR3 region has 14 residues. The junction had 10 bases not matched to a gene; V was cut back by 5 bases and J by 6 bases. Germline CDR1 MNHEY, CDR2 SMNVEV (reference sequence). CDR3 in amino acids: CASSIRQGNGEQYF. DNA for the CDR3: TGTGCCAGCAGTATCCGACAGGGAAATGGCGAGCAGTACTTC.

CDR3 protein: CSVGPTRSTQYF. CDR3 nucleotides: TGCAGCGTTGGCCCAACCAGGTCTACGCAGTATTTT. This rearrangement joins TRBV29-1 to TRBJ2-3; D ambiguous. The CDR3 is 12 amino acids. V lost 4 bases and J 8 bases, leaving 13 bases between the germline ends. Germline V gives CDR1 SQVTM, CDR2 ANQGSEA.

This sequence joins TRBV13 and TRBJ2-7; D may be TRBD1 (6 bases). The V gene's germline CDR1 is PRHDT and CDR2 FYEKMQ (reference sequence). The CDR3 covers 16 residues. Trimming took 1 base from V and 1 from J, leaving 14 bases between them. CDR3: CASSLAGQWVSYEQYF. The CDR3 DNA reads TGTGCCAGCAGCTTAGCCGGACAGTGGGTTTCCTACGAGCAGTACTTC.

The chain employs TRBV5-6 and TRBJ2-7, with TRBD2 matching 9 bases. Germline CDR1 is SGHDT and CDR2 is YYEEEE. The CDR3 has 15 amino acids. Losses at the gene ends were 4 bases for V and 2 bases for J; bases not matched to a gene: 7. The CDR3 region is CASSQSPSGAYEQYF. The CDR3 nucleotides are TGTGCCAGCAGCCAATCACCTAGCGGGGCCTACGAGCAGTACTTC.

The chain has TRBV5-1 and TRBJ2-3, with D perhaps TRBD2 (6 bases). Deletions cut 5 bases from V and 4 bases from J, with 11 bases between. The CDR3 sequence is 13 residues long. In germline, CDR1 is SGHRS, CDR2 YFSETQ. DNA of the CDR3: TGCGCCAGCAGGCTCGGGAGCGCAGATACGCAGTATTTT. As protein: CASRLGSADTQYF.

The V call is TRBV27, the J call TRBJ1-4; D is undetermined. Trimming left V 3 bases short and J 6 bases short, with 8 bases between. CDR1 and CDR2 (germline): MNHEY, SMNVEV (reference sequence). The CDR3 contains 13 residues. The CDR3 DNA follows: TGTGCCAGCAGTTTTGGGCTGGATGAAAAACTGTTTTTT. Protein sequence: CASSFGLDEKLFF.

This chain connects TRBV25-1 to TRBJ2-7; TRBD2 matches at 8 bases. J lost 3 bases, V lost 6 bases, and 16 bases had no gene match. The CDR3 length is 17 residues. Germline V gives CDR1 MGHDK, CDR2 SYGVNS. CDR3 loop: CASSEPLAGGSDYEQYF. The DNA for the CDR3 is TGTGCCAGCAGCGAGCCGCTAGCGGGTGGGTCAGACTACGAGCAGTACTTC.

In regard to this clone: Additional DNA sequences in this sample encode the identical CDR3. This rearrangement joins TRBV19 to TRBJ2-1; 7 bases are a match to TRBD2. Germline V gives CDR1 LNHDA, CDR2 SQIVND (reference sequence). The ends lost 1 base at V and 3 bases at J; junction bases unmatched: 3. This CDR3 is 15 amino acids long. CDR3 sequence (DNA): TGTGCCAGTAGTATAGGGGAGCGGGGCTACAATGAGCAGTTCTTC. It codes for CASSIGERGYNEQFF.